This TCR beta chain was recorded in a study of T cell repertoires in cytomegalovirus infection. Study-wide findings and caveats: The ex vivo response showed dominance by HLA-C-restricted CMV-specific TCR beta clonotypes.

TCRdb called the reads again in MiXCR, with one record for every CDR3 protein. The table records fewer than 950,000 distinct CDR3 sequences, 30% to 35% of them present only once. As concerns this clonotype: Its antigen is currently unknown.

The receptor's source is a human donor in good health (CMV status not recorded). Some clones in this sample may be carry-over from other donors' samples. Here the sequenced sample was cultured CD8+ T cells from PBMCs, taken from culture after CMV antigen stimulation.

The CDR3 loop reads CASGGISHGYTF. CDR3 DNA sequence: TGTGCCAGCGGCGGGATATCCCATGGCTACACCTTC. This chain uses TRBV12-3 or TRBV12-4 with TRBJ1-2; D is unclear. CDR3 length: 12 amino acids. V was trimmed by 8 bases and J by 6 bases, leaving 13 bases between them.